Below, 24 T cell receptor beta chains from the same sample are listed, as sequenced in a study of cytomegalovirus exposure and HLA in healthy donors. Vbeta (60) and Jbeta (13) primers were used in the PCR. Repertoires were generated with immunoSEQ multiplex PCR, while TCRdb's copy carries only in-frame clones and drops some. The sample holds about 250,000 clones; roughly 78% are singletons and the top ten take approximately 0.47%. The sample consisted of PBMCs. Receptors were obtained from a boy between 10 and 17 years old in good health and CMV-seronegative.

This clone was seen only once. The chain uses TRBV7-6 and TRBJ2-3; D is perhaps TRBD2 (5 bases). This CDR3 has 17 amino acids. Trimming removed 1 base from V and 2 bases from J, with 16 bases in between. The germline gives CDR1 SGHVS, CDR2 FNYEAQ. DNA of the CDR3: TGTGCCAGCAGCTTAGTGACCAGCGGAGAATTCACAGATACGCAGTATTTT. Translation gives CASSLVTSGEFTDTQYF. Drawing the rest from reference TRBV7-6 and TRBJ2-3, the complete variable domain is GAGVSQSPRYKVTKRGQDVALRCDPISGHVSLYWYRQALGQGPEFLTYFNYEAQQDKSGLPNDRFSAERPEGSISTLTIQRTEQRDSAMYRCASSLVTSGEFTDTQYFGPGTRLTVL.

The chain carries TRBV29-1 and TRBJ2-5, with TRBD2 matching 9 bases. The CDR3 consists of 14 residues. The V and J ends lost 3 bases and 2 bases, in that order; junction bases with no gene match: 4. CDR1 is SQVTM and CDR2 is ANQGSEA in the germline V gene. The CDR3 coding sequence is TGCAGCGTTGATTGGCGGGGGGGGCAAGAGACCCAGTACTTC. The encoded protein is CSVDWRGGQETQYF.

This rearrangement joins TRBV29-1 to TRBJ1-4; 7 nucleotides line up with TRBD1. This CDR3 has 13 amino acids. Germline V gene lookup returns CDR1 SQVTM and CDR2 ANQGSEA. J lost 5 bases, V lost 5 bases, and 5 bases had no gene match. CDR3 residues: CSVSGQVNEKLFF. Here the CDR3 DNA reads TGCAGCGTTAGCGGACAGGTCAATGAAAAACTGTTTTTT.

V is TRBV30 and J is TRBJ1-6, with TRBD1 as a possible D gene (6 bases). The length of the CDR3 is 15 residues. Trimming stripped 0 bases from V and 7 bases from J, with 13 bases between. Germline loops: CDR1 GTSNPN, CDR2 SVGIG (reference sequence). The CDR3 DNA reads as TGTGCCTGGAGTGTAGGCACAGGGAAAAATTCACCCCTCCACTTT. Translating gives CAWSVGTGKNSPLHF. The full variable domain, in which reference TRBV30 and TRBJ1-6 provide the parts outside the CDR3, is SQTIHQWPATLVQPVGSPLSLECTVEGTSNPNLYWYRQAAGRGLQLLFYSVGIGQISSEVPQNLSASRPQDRQFILSSKKLLLSDSGFYLCAWSVGTGKNSPLHFGNGTRLTVT.

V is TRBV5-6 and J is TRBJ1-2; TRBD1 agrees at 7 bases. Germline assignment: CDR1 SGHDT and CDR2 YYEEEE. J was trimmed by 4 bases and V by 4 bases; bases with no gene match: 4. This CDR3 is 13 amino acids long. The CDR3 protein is CASSPGDSYGYTF. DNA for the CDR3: TGTGCCAGCAGCCCCGGGGACAGCTATGGCTACACCTTC.

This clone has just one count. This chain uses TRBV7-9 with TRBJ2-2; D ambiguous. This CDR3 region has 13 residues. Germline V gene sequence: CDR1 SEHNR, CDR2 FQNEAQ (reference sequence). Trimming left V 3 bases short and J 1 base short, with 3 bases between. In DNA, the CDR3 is TGTGCCAGCAGCTTCAGGAACACCGGGGAGCTGTTTTTT. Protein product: CASSFRNTGELFF.

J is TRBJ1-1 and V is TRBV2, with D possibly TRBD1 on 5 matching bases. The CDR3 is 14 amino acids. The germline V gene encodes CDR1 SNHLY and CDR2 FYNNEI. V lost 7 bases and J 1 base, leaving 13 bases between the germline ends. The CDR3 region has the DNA TGTGCCAGCATCTTAATTGGACAGAACACTGAAGCTTTCTTT. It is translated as CASILIGQNTEAFF.

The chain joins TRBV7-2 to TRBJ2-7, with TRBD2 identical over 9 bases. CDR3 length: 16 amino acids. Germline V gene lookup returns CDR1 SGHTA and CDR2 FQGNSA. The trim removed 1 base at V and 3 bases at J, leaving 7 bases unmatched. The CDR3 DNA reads TGTGCCAGCAGCTTAGATGGGACTAGCTTTTTCTACGAGCAGTACTTC. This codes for CASSLDGTSFFYEQYF.

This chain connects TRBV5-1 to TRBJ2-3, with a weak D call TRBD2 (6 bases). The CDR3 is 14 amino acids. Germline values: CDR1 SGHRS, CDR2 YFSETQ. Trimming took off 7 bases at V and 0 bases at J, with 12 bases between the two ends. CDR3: CASFVAASTDTQYF. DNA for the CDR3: TGCGCCAGCTTCGTAGCGGCCAGCACAGATACGCAGTATTTT.

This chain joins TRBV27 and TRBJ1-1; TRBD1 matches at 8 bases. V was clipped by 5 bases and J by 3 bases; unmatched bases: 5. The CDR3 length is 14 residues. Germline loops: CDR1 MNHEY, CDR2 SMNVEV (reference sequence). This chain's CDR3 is CASSLKTGDTEAFF. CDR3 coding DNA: TGTGCCAGCAGTCTTAAGACAGGGGACACTGAAGCTTTCTTT.

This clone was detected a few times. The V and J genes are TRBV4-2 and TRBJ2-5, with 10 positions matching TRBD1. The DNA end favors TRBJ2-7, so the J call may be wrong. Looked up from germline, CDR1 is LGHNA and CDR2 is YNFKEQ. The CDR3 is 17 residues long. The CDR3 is CASSRGLTGGFSYEQYF. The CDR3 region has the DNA TGTGCCAGCAGCCGAGGATTGACAGGGGGCTTTTCCTACGAGCAGTACTTC.

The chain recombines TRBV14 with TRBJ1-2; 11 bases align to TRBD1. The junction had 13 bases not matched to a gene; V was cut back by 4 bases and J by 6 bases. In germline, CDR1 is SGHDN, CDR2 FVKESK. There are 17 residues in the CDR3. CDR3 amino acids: CASSLEGQGVLGNGYTF. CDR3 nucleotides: TGTGCCAGCAGCCTTGAGGGACAGGGGGTTTTGGGAAATGGCTACACCTTC.

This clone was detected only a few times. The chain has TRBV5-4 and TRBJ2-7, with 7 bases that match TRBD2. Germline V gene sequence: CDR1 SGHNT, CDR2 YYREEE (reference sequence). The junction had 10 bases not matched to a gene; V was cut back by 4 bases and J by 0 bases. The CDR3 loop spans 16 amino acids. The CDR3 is CASSRRLAQSSYEQYF. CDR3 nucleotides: TGTGCCAGCAGCCGGAGACTAGCCCAGAGCTCCTACGAGCAGTACTTC. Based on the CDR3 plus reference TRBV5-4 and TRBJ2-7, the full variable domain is ETGVTQSPTHLIKTRGQQVTLRCSSQSGHNTVSWYQQALGQGPQFIFQYYREEENGRGNFPPRFSGLQFPNYSSELNVNALELDDSALYLCASSRRLAQSSYEQYFGPGTRLTVT.

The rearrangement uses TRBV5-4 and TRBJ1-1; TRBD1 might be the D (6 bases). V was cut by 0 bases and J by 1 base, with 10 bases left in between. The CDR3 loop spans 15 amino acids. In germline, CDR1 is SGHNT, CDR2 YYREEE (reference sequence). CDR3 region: CASSLARGQNTEAFF. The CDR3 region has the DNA TGTGCCAGCAGCTTGGCCCGGGGACAGAACACTGAAGCTTTCTTT.

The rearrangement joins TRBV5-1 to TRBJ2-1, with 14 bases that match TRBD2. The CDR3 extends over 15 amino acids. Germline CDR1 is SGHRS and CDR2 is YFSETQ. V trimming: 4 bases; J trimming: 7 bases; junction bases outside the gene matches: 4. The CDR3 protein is CASSGGTSGRNEQFF. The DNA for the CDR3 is TGCGCCAGCAGCGGGGGGACTAGCGGGAGAAATGAGCAGTTCTTC.

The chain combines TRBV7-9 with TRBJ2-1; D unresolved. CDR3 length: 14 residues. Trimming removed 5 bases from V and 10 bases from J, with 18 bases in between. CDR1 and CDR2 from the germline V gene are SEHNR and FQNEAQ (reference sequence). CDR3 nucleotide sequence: TGTGCCAGCAGCCATCGGTCGGCCAATAGCGAGCAGTTCTTC. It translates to CASSHRSANSEQFF.

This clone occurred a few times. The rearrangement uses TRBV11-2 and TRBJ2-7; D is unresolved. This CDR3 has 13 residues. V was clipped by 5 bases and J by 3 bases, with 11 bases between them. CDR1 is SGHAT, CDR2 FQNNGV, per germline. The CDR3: CASSPPYDYEQYF. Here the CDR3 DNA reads TGTGCCAGCAGCCCTCCCTATGACTACGAGCAGTACTTC. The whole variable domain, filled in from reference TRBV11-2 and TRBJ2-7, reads EAGVAQSPRYKIIEKRQSVAFWCNPISGHATLYWYQQILGQGPKLLIQFQNNGVVDDSQLPKDRFSAERLKGVDSTLKIQPAKLEDSAVYLCASSPPYDYEQYFGPGTRLTVT.

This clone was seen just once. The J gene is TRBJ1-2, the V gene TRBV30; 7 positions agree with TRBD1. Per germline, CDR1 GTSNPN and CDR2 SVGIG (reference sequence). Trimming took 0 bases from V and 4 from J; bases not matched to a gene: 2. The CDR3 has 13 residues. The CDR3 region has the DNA TGTGCCTGGAGTGTACAGGGGACCTATGGCTACACCTTC. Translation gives CAWSVQGTYGYTF.

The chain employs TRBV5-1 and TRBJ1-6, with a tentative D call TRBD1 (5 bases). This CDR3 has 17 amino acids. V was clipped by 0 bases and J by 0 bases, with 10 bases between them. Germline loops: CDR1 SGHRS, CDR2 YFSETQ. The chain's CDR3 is CASSLEGVSSYNSPLHF. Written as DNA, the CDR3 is TGCGCCAGCAGCTTGGAAGGGGTGAGCTCCTATAATTCACCCCTCCACTTT.

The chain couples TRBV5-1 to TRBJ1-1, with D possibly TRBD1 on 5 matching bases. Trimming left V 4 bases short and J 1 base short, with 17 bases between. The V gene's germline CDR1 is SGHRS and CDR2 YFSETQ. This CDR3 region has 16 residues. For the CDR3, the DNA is TGCGCCAGCAGCGCCGATACCAGGGTGAGGAACACTGAAGCTTTCTTT. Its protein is CASSADTRVRNTEAFF.

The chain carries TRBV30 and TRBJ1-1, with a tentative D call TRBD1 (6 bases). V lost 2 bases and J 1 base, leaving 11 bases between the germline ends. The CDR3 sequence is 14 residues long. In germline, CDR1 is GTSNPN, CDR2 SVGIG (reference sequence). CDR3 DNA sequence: TGTGCCTGGAGTTCGCCAGGGGCGAACACTGAAGCTTTCTTT. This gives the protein CAWSSPGANTEAFF.

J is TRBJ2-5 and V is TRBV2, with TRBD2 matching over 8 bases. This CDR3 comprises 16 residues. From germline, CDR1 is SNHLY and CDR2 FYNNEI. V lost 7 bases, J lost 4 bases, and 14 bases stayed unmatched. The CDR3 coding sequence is TGTGCCAGCACCGACTGGCGGGGGGCCCCCCCAGAGACCCAGTACTTC. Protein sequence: CASTDWRGAPPETQYF.

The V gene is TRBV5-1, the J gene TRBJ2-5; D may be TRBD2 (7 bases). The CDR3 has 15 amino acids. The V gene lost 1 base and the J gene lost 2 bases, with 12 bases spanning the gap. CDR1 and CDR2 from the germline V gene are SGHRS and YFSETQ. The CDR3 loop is CASSLTGGLQETQYF. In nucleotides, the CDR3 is TGCGCCAGCAGCTTGACGGGGGGCCTACAAGAGACCCAGTACTTC.

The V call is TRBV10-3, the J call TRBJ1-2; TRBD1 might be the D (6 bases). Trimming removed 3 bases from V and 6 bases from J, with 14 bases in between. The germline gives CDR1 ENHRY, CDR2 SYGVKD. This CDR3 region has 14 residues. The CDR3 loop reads CAISDPRGKHGYTF. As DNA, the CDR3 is TGTGCCATCAGTGATCCCAGGGGAAAGCATGGCTACACCTTC.